This TCR beta chain was sequenced during a study of siplizumab effects on memory and regulatory T cells. Study outcomes and limitations: In siplizumab cultures, the suppressive function of proliferating Tregs remained unconfirmed. A minor share of alloreactive clones matched unstimulated subsets. The average Treg-derived proportion among mappable alloreactive CD4+ clones was 55% to 80% with siplizumab versus 26.9% in controls.

Germline V gene sequence: CDR1 MNHNY, CDR2 SVGAGI (reference sequence). The CDR3 extends over 14 amino acids. Trimming removed 0 bases from V and 6 bases from J, with 11 bases in between. The assay was immunoSEQ multiplex PCR, and TCRdb's table has in-frame clones only and misses some. The table has around 20,000 clones, 40% to 55% seen once. Researchers maintained the mixed lymphocyte reaction cells in coculture at 37°C for five to six days. As for this clone: The antigen is undetermined.

This clonotype was obtained from a human donor in good health; the cells came from an allogeneic mixed lymphocyte reaction. Specimen: CFSE-low (dividing) CD4+ T cells sorted from an allogeneic mixed lymphocyte reaction. The rearrangement links TRBV6-6 to TRBJ2-5; TRBD2 is a possible D gene (5 bases). CDR3 sequence (DNA): TGTGCCAGCAGTTACTCGAACGGGATAAAGACCCAGTACTTC. Amino acid sequence: CASSYSNGIKTQYF.